This is a list of T cell receptor beta chains from one sample in a study of T cell responses to AZD1222 COVID-19 vaccine. Data came from immunoSEQ multiplex PCR; TCRdb stores just in-frame clones and leaves some out. Of 140,000 to 150,000 clones in the sample, just over 85% were seen once. The input for sequencing was peripheral blood, taken 28 days after the second AZD1222 dose. These receptors were obtained from an adult who received the AZD1222 COVID-19 vaccine. Each CDR3 is given with its conserved first and last residue. The order of the fields is clone size, V gene, D gene, J gene, CDR3 DNA, CDR3 protein. The D gene is left open where the match is weak. Clone size is shown for a subset of rows, as once, few, many or a class of expanded clone.

NA,TRBV5-4,TRBD2,TRBJ2-1,TGTGCCAGCAGCTGGGGGGGGACTAGCGGGAGTAGGGGCTCCTACAATGAGCAGTTCTTC,CASSWGGTSGSRGSYNEQFF
NA,TRBV28,NA,TRBJ1-6,TGTGCCAGCAGTCCCGTGAGCTCCTATAATTCACCCCTCCACTTT,CASSPVSSYNSPLHF
NA,TRBV6-5,TRBD1,TRBJ2-4,TGTGCCAGCAAGGGACAGAAGGGCAAAAACATTCAGTACTTC,CASKGQKGKNIQYF
NA,TRBV15,NA,TRBJ1-2,TGTGCCACCAGCAGAGATAGGTTCGCGAACTATGGCTACACCTTC,CATSRDRFANYGYTF
few,TRBV19,NA,TRBJ2-7,TGTGCCAGTAGTGCCCGACAGAGTGCCTACGAGCAGTACTTC,CASSARQSAYEQYF
NA,TRBV15,NA,TRBJ2-3,TGTGCCACCCGCGGCGACAGGCCCACAGATACGCAGTATTTT,CATRGDRPTDTQYF
NA,TRBV6-1,TRBD1,TRBJ2-2,TGTGCCAGCAGTGCCCTAGCCGGGACAGCCGCGAACACCGGGGAGCTGTTTTTT,CASSALAGTAANTGELFF
NA,TRBV2,TRBD1,TRBJ2-7,TGTGCCAGCAGTGGCTGGGACAGGGCCTACGAGCAGTACTTC,CASSGWDRAYEQYF
NA,TRBV10-2,NA,TRBJ1-1,TGCGCCAGCAGTGAGGGAGGACCTCACACTGAAGCTTTCTTT,CASSEGGPHTEAFF
few,TRBV28,TRBD2,TRBJ2-7,TGTGCCAGCAGACACTTACCGGGACTAGCGGGGGAGAGCTCCTACGAGCAGTACTTC,CASRHLPGLAGESSYEQYF
few,TRBV27,NA,TRBJ2-1,TGTGCCAGCAGTAATTATCCAGTACGCCACAATGAGCAGTTCTTC,CASSNYPVRHNEQFF
few,TRBV12-3/TRBV12-4,TRBD1,TRBJ1-1,TGTGCCAGCAGTTCCGGGACAGGGGGGGCTTTCTTT,CASSSGTGGAFF
NA,TRBV7-6,TRBD1,TRBJ2-7,TGTGCCAGCAGCCCCGATGGGGACAGCCCCTACGAGCAGTACTTC,CASSPDGDSPYEQYF
NA,TRBV10-2,NA,TRBJ2-4,TGCGCCAGCAGGCAGGAGGACATTCAGTACTTC,CASRQEDIQYF
NA,TRBV9,NA,TRBJ1-2,TGTGCCAGCAGCCCCGGGCTTCCCTATGGCTACACCTTC,CASSPGLPYGYTF
NA,TRBV9,NA,TRBJ1-2,TGTGCCAGCAGCGTAGGTGAGATACATAACTATGGCTACACCTTC,CASSVGEIHNYGYTF
NA,TRBV11-2,TRBD1,TRBJ2-7,TGTGCCAGCAGGACCGTCACAGGGGTGGGCGAGCAGTACTTC,CASRTVTGVGEQYF
NA,TRBV11-2,NA,TRBJ1-6,TGTGCCAGCAGCTTTAGCCCCGGAGGGGATTCACCCCTCCACTTT,CASSFSPGGDSPLHF
NA,TRBV18,NA,TRBJ1-4,TGTGCCAGCTCATTGTACACGGACCTTTCAACTAATGAAAAACTGTTTTTT,CASSLYTDLSTNEKLFF
NA,TRBV7-6,NA,TRBJ2-5,TGTGCCAGCAGCTCCCGGGGGGCCTCTCAAGAGACCCAGTACTTC,CASSSRGASQETQYF
NA,TRBV27,NA,TRBJ1-1,TGTGCCAGCAGTTCATGGGACACTGAAGCTTTCTTT,CASSSWDTEAFF
NA,TRBV7-7,TRBD1,TRBJ2-1,TGTGCTAGCAGCCCAGGGGGTAGCGAGATCTACAATGAGCAGTTCTTC,CASSPGGSEIYNEQFF